This T cell receptor (beta chain) was retrieved from a study of tumor-infiltrating lymphocytes in primary liver carcinoma (dated by TCRdb to 2016 to 2017). For context, the study as a whole: A handful of patients with histopathologically diagnosed primary liver carcinoma underwent surgical resection in China between late 2015 and March 2016. Of the five patients, three men and two women aged 30 to 69 years, four had hepatocellular carcinoma and one had combined HCC and intrahepatic cholangiocarcinoma. The five patients had tumors staged T1-T3 N0M0, with maximum diameters ranging from roughly 4.2 to 10 cm. Roughly 3.5 to 7.5 million productive TCRbeta reads were obtained per sample, and no significant difference in read depth was found between tissue types. The study combined TCRbeta repertoire sequencing, expression microarrays and whole-exome sequencing across five regions of each liver tumor, with adjacent normal tissue and blood. A total of some 35 specimens from 5 patients underwent TCRbeta repertoire sequencing, comprising some 25 tumor regions, 5 adjacent noncancerous liver tissues and 5 peripheral blood samples. Repertoires from technical replicates were highly reproducible, with mean shared-clone rates approximately 0.88 and correlation coefficients above 0.95.

Blood RNA was extracted from unsorted whole blood using TRIzol reagent, and germline DNA was obtained with the DNeasy Blood & Tissue kit. At the time of sampling, the patients were treatment-naive and had chronic HBV infection. Around 3.9 milliliters of peripheral blood were collected into K2EDTA tubes before surgery. The count of this clonotype is one. What antigen it recognizes has not been identified. No much larger clonotype is one base removed from it; base qualities were not supplied. One read alone is a weak basis. Unmatched junction bases come to 13, with V trimmed by 9 bases and J by 2 bases. As encoded in the germline V gene, CDR1 is MGHRA while CDR2 is YSYEKL. The CDR3 has 17 amino acids, counting the end cysteine and phenylalanine. The retained sequence is limited to the CDR3, 51 bases, with the frame set at the first base. TCRbeta-specific cDNA was reverse-transcribed from 500 ng total RNA using a constant-region primer and ProtoScript II reverse transcriptase. TCRbeta libraries were built with three nested multiplex PCR rounds, a slightly modified ARM-PCR procedure. Multiplex TRBV1-TRBV30 forward primers and a Cbeta reverse primer were used in the first two PCR rounds, each of which was run for roughly 9 cycles. Sample barcodes and Illumina adapters were added in a final 25-cycle PCR using Deep VentR polymerase. Before sequencing, amplicons of 200-500 bp were gel-purified using a QIAquick gel extraction kit. An Illumina HiSeq 2500 was used to sequence the TCRbeta amplicons with 250-bp paired-end reads. The source study handled its data this way. Reads were quality-trimmed with Trimmomatic v0.33, and paired reads were merged with FLASH v1.2.11 to recover full CDR3 sequences. V, D and J germline segments were assigned to the rearranged TCRbeta sequences using MiGEC v1.2.1b. VDJtools v1.0.0 computed clonotype statistics and Shannon-Wiener diversity indices. Except for diversity analysis, only each sample's 250 most abundant clonotypes were used in subsequent analyses to reduce sampling bias. TCRdb reprocessed the public reads (quality trimming at Q25 with fastp, clone calling with MiXCR) and kept in-frame beta chains. Each CDR3 protein appears once, grouped with its most common genes and DNA. What appears here as the V and J calls and clone size reflects TCRdb's work, not the paper's. For this sample the table gives about 200,000 distinct CDR3 sequences, of which less than 70% were detected only once. Together, the top ten hold approximately 6.6% of the sample.

Findings and caveats that apply to the study as a whole: Consistent with antigen-driven expansion, pairs of tumor regions showed higher repertoire overlap (mean roughly 35%) than either tumor-adjacent pairs (approximately 17%) or tumor-blood pairs (roughly 15%). The study included only a few patients, and the authors note findings should be validated in a larger study. Compared with blood, tumors had a significantly larger share of the repertoire taken up by the top 250 clones (p = 0.039). Because only the TCR beta chain was sequenced and unpaired alpha chains were not captured, true repertoire diversity is likely underestimated. Comparison of CD4+ and CD8+ T cell repertoires was precluded by the use of bulk unsorted samples.

The chain links TRBV4-1 with TRBJ2-1, and 10 junction bases match TRBD2. This clonotype originated in a woman in her sixties or seventies with primary liver carcinoma and hepatitis B virus infection. The material sequenced was peripheral blood. The CDR3 amino acid sequence is: CASGHTGLAETYNEQFF. The nucleotide sequence reads TGCGCCAGTGGCCATACAGGACTAGCGGAAACCTACAATGAGCAGTTCTTC.